Listed below are T cell receptor beta chains from one sample, sequenced in a study of early T cells in non-severe SARS-CoV-2 infection. TCRdb redid the calling of the 5' RACE reads with MiXCR, one entry per CDR3 protein. The sample contains about 72,000 distinct CDR3 sequences, around 8.7% of which appear only once. The sequencing input was whole blood. Receptors originate from an adult who was a healthcare worker with PCR-confirmed SARS-CoV-2 infection or an uninfected control (not recorded which). The CDR3 runs from the conserved cysteine through the conserved F or W. The D gene is left open where the match is weak.

d_call: -
v_call: TRBV4-3
cdr3_aa: CASSRGNGRDTEAFF

d_call: TRBD1
v_call: TRBV3-1
cdr3_aa: CASSLTTGPSYEQYF

d_call: -
v_call: TRBV20-1
cdr3_aa: CSARDGTADHEQYF

d_call: TRBD1
v_call: TRBV7-8
cdr3_aa: CASSLDAGGFSGKLFF

d_call: TRBD2
v_call: TRBV7-3
cdr3_aa: CASTGTSGDTQYF

d_call: -
v_call: TRBV7-3
cdr3_aa: CASSQHPQGTQYF

d_call: -
v_call: TRBV7-9
cdr3_aa: CASSAPGGASTDTQYF

d_call: -
v_call: TRBV19
cdr3_aa: CASSIRGGLFF

d_call: TRBD1
v_call: TRBV15
cdr3_aa: CATSRDRGPTTEAFF

d_call: -
v_call: TRBV5-6
cdr3_aa: CASSLLEGPQETQYF

d_call: TRBD1
v_call: TRBV28
cdr3_aa: CASSQLLTGSEDTQYF

d_call: -
v_call: TRBV7-2
cdr3_aa: CASSFTETQYF

d_call: -
v_call: TRBV6-2/TRBV6-3
cdr3_aa: CASMTRGGVQYF

d_call: -
v_call: TRBV9
cdr3_aa: CASSQDPGPGMETQYF

d_call: -
v_call: TRBV18
cdr3_aa: CASSSSYSNQPQHF

d_call: -
v_call: TRBV5-8
cdr3_aa: CASSLGLNSYEQYF

d_call: TRBD1
v_call: TRBV24-1
cdr3_aa: CAATSTGGIYGYTF

d_call: -
v_call: TRBV11-2
cdr3_aa: CACSPIRRQGNYEQYF

d_call: -
v_call: TRBV5-1
cdr3_aa: CASSLDSPAVNTEAFF

d_call: TRBD2
v_call: TRBV27
cdr3_aa: CASSPTSTETQYF

d_call: -
v_call: TRBV7-2
cdr3_aa: CASSPRTRETQYF

d_call: -
v_call: TRBV20-1
cdr3_aa: CSARFLLARSTDTQYF

d_call: TRBD1
v_call: TRBV27
cdr3_aa: CASSSNRVRQGGTEAFF

d_call: -
v_call: TRBV12-2
cdr3_aa: CASRLALGCQETQYF

d_call: TRBD2
v_call: TRBV7-6
cdr3_aa: CASSSTRAAGESRHYEQYF

d_call: TRBD1
v_call: TRBV28
cdr3_aa: CASIKRTGDYGYTF

d_call: -
v_call: TRBV11-2
cdr3_aa: CASSPRDVDTQYF

d_call: -
v_call: TRBV29-1
cdr3_aa: CSVVKGVDGPWETQYF

d_call: -
v_call: TRBV20-1
cdr3_aa: CSTSKGNKEQYF

d_call: -
v_call: TRBV2
cdr3_aa: CASAGWTQDNEQFF

d_call: TRBD1
v_call: TRBV2
cdr3_aa: CASRSVAGQGDYGYTF

d_call: TRBD1
v_call: TRBV5-1
cdr3_aa: CASSGDRPYNEQFF

d_call: -
v_call: TRBV20-1
cdr3_aa: CSARARGGQGAKNIQYF

d_call: -
v_call: TRBV15
cdr3_aa: CATSRDFLVAKNIQYF

d_call: -
v_call: TRBV29-1
cdr3_aa: CSVGMNTEAFF

d_call: -
v_call: TRBV18
cdr3_aa: CASSAIQQEIYGYTF

d_call: -
v_call: TRBV6-4
cdr3_aa: CASSSYNGELFF

d_call: TRBD1
v_call: TRBV20-1
cdr3_aa: CSARDPGGGKLFF

d_call: TRBD2
v_call: TRBV19
cdr3_aa: CASSARGLARGETQYF

d_call: TRBD2
v_call: TRBV4-1
cdr3_aa: CASSQTGTSGRSQYF

d_call: TRBD2
v_call: TRBV12-5
cdr3_aa: CASGIAGSTDTQYF

d_call: -
v_call: TRBV5-6
cdr3_aa: CASSLEGYSNQPQHF

d_call: -
v_call: TRBV7-6
cdr3_aa: CASSSIPGMIVEQFF

d_call: TRBD1
v_call: TRBV18
cdr3_aa: CASSQGDLQGYGYTF

d_call: -
v_call: TRBV29-1
cdr3_aa: CSVGDGFQETQYF

d_call: -
v_call: TRBV29-1
cdr3_aa: CSVAGGGWDYGYTF

d_call: -
v_call: TRBV29-1
cdr3_aa: CSVGDNSYEQYF

d_call: -
v_call: TRBV11-3
cdr3_aa: CASSLESGIRDEQFF

d_call: -
v_call: TRBV5-1
cdr3_aa: CASSLQGRHSPLHF

d_call: -
v_call: TRBV3-1
cdr3_aa: CASTRTGGNTEAFF